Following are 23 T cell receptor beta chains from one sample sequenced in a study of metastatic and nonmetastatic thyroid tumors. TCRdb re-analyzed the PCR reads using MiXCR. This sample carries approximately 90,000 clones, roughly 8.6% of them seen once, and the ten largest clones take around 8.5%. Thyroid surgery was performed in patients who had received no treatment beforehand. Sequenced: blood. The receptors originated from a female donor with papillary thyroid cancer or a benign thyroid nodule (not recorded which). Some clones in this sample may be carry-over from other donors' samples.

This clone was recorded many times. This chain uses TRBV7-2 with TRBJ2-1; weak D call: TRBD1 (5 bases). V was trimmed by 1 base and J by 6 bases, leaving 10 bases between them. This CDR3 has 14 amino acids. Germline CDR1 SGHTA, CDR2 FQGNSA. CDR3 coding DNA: TGTGCCAGCAGCTTAGAGGTTAGGGGCAATGAGCAGTTCTTC. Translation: CASSLEVRGNEQFF.

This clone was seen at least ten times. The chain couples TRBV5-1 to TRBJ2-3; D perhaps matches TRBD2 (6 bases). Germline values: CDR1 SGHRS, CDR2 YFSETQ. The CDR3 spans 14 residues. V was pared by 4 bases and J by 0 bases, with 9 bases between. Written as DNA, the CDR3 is TGCGCCAGCAGCGGAGGGCCTAGCACAGATACGCAGTATTTT. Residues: CASSGGPSTDTQYF.

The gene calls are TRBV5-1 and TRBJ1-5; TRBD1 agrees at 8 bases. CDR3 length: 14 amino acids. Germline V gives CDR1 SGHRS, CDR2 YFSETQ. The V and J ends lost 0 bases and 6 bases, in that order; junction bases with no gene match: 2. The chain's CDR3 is CASSLEQGAQPQHF. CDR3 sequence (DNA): TGCGCCAGCAGCTTGGAGCAGGGGGCTCAGCCCCAGCATTTT.

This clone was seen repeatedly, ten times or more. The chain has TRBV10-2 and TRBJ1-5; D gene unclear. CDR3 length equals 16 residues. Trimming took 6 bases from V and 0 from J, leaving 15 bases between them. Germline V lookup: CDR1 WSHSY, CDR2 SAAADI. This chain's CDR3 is CASSSGRLYSNQPQHF. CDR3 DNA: TGCGCCAGCAGCAGCGGACGGTTATATAGCAATCAGCCCCAGCATTTT.

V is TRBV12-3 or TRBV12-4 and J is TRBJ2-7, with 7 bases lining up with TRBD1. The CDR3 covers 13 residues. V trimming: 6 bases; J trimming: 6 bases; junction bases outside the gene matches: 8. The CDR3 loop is CASSRDRVPEQYF. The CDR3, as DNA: TGTGCCAGCAGCCGAGACAGGGTTCCCGAGCAGTACTTC.

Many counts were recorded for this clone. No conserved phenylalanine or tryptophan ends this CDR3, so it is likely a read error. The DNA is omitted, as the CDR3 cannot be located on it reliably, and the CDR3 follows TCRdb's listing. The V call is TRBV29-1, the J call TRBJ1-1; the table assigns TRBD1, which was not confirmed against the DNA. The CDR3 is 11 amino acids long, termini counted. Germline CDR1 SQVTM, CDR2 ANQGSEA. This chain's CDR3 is CSVEFRASTFV.

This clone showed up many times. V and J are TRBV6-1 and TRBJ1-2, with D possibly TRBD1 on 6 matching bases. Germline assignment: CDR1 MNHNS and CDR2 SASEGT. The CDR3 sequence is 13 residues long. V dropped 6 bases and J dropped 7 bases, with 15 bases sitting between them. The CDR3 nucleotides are TGTGCCAGCAGGATGACAGGCCCGCTTGGCTACACCTTC. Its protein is CASRMTGPLGYTF.

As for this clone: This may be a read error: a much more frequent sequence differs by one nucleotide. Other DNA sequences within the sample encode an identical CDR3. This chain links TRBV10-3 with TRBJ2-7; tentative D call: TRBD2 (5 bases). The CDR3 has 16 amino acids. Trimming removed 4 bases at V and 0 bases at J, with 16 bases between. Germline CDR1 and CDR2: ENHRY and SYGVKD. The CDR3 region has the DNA TGTGCCATCAGTGCCCCAACCAGCGGTGGCTCCTACGAGCAGTACTTC. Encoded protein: CAISAPTSGGSYEQYF.

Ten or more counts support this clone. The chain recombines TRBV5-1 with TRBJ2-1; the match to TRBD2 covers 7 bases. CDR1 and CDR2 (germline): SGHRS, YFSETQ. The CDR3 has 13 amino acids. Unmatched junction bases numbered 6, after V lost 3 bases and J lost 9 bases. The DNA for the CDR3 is TGCGCCAGCAGCTCCGGGACTAAGGGTGAGCAGTTCTTC. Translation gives CASSSGTKGEQFF.

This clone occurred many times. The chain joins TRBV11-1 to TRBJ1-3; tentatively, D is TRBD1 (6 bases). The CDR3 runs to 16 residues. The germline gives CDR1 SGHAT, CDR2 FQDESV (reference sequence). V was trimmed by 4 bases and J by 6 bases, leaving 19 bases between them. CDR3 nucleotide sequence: TGTGCCAGCAGCTCGAGGACAGCGCCATGGTTAAACACCATATATTTT. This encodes CASSSRTAPWLNTIYF.

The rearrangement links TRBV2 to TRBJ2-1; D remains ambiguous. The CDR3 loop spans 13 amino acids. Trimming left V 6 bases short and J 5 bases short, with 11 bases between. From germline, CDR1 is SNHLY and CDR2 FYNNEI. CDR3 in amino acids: CASRFNVDNEQFF. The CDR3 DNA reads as TGTGCCAGCAGGTTTAACGTGGACAATGAGCAGTTCTTC. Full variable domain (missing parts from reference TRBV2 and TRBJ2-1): EPEVTQTPSHQVTQMGQEVILRCVPISNHLYFYWYRQILGQKVEFLVSFYNNEISEKSEIFDDQFSVERPDGSNFTLKIRSTKLEDSAMYFCASRFNVDNEQFFGPGTRLTVL.

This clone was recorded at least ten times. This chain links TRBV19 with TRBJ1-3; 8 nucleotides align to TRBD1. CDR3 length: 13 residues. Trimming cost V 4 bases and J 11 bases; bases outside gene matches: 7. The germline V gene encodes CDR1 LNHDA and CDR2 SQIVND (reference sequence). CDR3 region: CASSTGQERAIYF. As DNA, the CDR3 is TGTGCCAGTAGTACGGGACAGGAACGGGCCATATATTTT.

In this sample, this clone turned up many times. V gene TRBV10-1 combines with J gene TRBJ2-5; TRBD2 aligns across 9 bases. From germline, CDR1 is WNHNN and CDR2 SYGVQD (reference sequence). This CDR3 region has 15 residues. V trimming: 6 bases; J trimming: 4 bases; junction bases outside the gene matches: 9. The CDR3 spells CASSPGWRGGETQYF. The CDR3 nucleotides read TGCGCCAGCAGCCCCGGATGGCGGGGGGGAGAGACCCAGTACTTC.

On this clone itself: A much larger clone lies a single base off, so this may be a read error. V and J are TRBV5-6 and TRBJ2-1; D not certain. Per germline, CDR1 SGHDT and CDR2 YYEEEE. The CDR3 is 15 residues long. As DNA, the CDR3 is TGTGCCCGCAGCTTGCCTCGCGGTGGGGTAAATGAGCAGTTCTTC. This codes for CARSLPRGGVNEQFF.

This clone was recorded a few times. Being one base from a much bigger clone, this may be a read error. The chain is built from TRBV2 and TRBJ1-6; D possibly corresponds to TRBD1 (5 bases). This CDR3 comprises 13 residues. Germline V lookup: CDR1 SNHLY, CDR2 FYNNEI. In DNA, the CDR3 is TGTGCCAGAAATGGGGGGAGGACTTCATCCCTCCACTTT. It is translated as CARNGGRTSSLHF.

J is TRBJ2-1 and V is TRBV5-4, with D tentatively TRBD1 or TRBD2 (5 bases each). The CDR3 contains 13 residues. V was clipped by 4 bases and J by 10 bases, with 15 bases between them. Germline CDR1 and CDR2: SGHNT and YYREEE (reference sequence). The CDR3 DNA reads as TGTGCCAGCAGCGCGCTGGGACGCGGAGAGCAGTTCTTC. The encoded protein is CASSALGRGEQFF.

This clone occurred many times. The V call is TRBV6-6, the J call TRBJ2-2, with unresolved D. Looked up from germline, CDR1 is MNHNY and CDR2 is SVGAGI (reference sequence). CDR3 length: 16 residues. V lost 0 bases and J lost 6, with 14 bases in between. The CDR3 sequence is CASSYSLNLDAGELFF. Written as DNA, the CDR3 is TGTGCCAGCAGTTACTCGCTAAATTTGGACGCCGGGGAGCTGTTTTTT.

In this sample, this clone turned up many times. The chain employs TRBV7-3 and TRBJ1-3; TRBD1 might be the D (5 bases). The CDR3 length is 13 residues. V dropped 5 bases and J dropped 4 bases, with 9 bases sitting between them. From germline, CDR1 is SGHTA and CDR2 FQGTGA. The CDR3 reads CASSRGGGNTIYF. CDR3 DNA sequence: TGTGCCAGCAGCCGGGGGGGAGGAAACACCATATATTTT.

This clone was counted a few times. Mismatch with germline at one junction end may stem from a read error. The DNA for the CDR3 is TGTGCCAGCAGTGCAGGGGAGGGCAATCAGCCCAAGCATTTT. Amino acid sequence: CASSAGEGNQPKHF. The J gene is TRBJ1-5, the V gene TRBV6-4; D is possibly TRBD1 (6 bases). Germline V gene data show CDR1 as MRHNA and CDR2 as SNTAGT. CDR3 length: 14 residues.

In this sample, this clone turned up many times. The CDR3: CASMGEKLFF. CDR3 sequence (DNA): TGCGCCAGCATGGGGGAAAAACTGTTTTTT. The chain is built from TRBV5-1 and TRBJ1-4; D unclear. Germline V CDR1 and CDR2: SGHRS, YFSETQ. V was clipped by 6 bases and J by 8 bases, with 5 bases between them. The CDR3 spans 10 residues.

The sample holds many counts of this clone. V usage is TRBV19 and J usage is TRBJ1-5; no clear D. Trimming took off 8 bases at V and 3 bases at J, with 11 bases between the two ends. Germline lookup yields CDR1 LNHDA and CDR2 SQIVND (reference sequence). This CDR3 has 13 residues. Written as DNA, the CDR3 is TGTGCCAGTTCAGAACAGATCAATCAGCCCCAGCATTTT. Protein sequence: CASSEQINQPQHF.

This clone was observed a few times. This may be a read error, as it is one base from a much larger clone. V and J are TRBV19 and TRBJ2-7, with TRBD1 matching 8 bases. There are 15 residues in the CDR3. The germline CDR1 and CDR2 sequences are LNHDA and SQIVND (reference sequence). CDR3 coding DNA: TGTGCCAGTAGTATCGGAGGTCAGGGGGCATACGAGCATTACTTC. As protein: CASSIGGQGAYEHYF.

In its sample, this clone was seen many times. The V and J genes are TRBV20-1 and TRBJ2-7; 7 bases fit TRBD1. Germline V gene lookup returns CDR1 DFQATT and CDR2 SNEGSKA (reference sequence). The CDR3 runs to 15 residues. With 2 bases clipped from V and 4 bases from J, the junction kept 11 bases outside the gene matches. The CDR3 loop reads CSARSRTGRSYEQYF. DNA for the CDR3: TGCAGTGCTAGATCCCGGACAGGCCGATCTTACGAGCAGTACTTC.